This entry lists 12 T cell receptor beta chains sequenced from one sample in a study of T cell responses to AZD1222 COVID-19 vaccine. Sequenced by immunoSEQ multiplex PCR; TCRdb stores in-frame clones only, minus some. Of approximately 130,000 clones in the sample, 89% were seen once. The material sequenced was peripheral blood, taken 28 days after the second AZD1222 dose. These receptors came from an adult who received the AZD1222 COVID-19 vaccine.

In its sample, this clone was seen once. V usage is TRBV5-1 and J usage is TRBJ1-1; unclear D gene. V lost 4 bases, J lost 0 bases, and 10 bases lay in between. The germline V gene has CDR1 SGHRS and CDR2 YFSETQ. The CDR3 spans 14 residues. CDR3 amino acids: CASSLRSMNTEAFF. DNA of the CDR3: TGCGCCAGCAGCCTACGTAGCATGAACACTGAAGCTTTCTTT.

The chain employs TRBV5-1 and TRBJ2-2; D ambiguous. CDR3 length: 15 residues. Germline lookup yields CDR1 SGHRS and CDR2 YFSETQ. V dropped 0 bases and J dropped 4 bases, with 10 bases sitting between them. The CDR3 DNA follows: TGCGCCAGCAGCTTGGGGCCCGATGGCACCGGGGAGCTGTTTTTT. Translated, it gives CASSLGPDGTGELFF. The entire variable domain, with the rest obtained from reference TRBV5-1 and TRBJ2-2, is as follows: KAGVTQTPRYLIKTRGQQVTLSCSPISGHRSVSWYQQTPGQGLQFLFEYFSETQRNKGNFPGRFSGRQFSNSRSEMNVSTLELGDSALYLCASSLGPDGTGELFFGEGSRLTVL.

The rearrangement uses TRBV30 and TRBJ2-7; D is possibly TRBD1 (6 bases). Germline CDR1 and CDR2: GTSNPN and SVGIG (reference sequence). This CDR3 is 15 amino acids long. V lost 3 bases, J lost 3 bases, and 18 bases lay in between. The CDR3 nucleotides are TGTGCCTGGAGCGAGGGACACTACCTTAACTACGAGCAGTACTTC. It translates to CAWSEGHYLNYEQYF.

This clone showed up just once. The V gene is TRBV6-5, the J gene TRBJ2-1; a weak D match, TRBD2 (5 bases). Germline V gives CDR1 MNHEY, CDR2 SVGAGI. CDR3 length: 15 residues. With 2 bases removed from V and 9 bases from J, the gap between germline ends came to 17 bases. The CDR3 DNA reads as TGTGCCAGCAGTTACGATTGGGAGCTGGCCGGTGAGCAGTTCTTC. Translation gives CASSYDWELAGEQFF.

This clone was detected only once. Within the sample, other DNA sequences also encode this same CDR3. The rearrangement joins TRBV2 to TRBJ2-7, with D unclear. Trimming left V 7 bases short and J 0 bases short, with 13 bases between. Germline V gene sequence: CDR1 SNHLY, CDR2 FYNNEI. The CDR3 consists of 14 residues. CDR3 protein: CASIATSLSYEQYF. For the CDR3, the DNA is TGTGCCAGCATTGCAACTTCGCTCTCCTACGAGCAGTACTTC.

The chain joins TRBV14 to TRBJ2-5; TRBD2 agrees at 14 bases. Germline lookup yields CDR1 SGHDN and CDR2 FVKESK. The CDR3 sequence is 17 residues long. V lost 4 bases to trimming and J lost 2 bases; unmatched junction nucleotides: 6. The CDR3 sequence is CASSPGTSGSLQETQYF. The CDR3 DNA reads TGTGCCAGCAGCCCTGGGACTAGCGGGAGCCTTCAAGAGACCCAGTACTTC.

This clone was counted a single time. V is TRBV10-1 and J is TRBJ1-6; D is undetermined. V shed 0 bases and J shed 13 bases, with 10 bases lying between them. Germline CDR1 reads WNHNN; CDR2 reads SYGVQD (reference sequence). This CDR3 is built from 13 residues. Here the CDR3 reads CASSESNLGPLHF. DNA for the CDR3: TGCGCCAGCAGTGAGTCGAACCTAGGGCCCCTCCACTTT.

The J gene is TRBJ1-5, the V gene TRBV6-5, with 8 bases aligning to TRBD1. Germline lookup yields CDR1 MNHEY and CDR2 SVGAGI. This CDR3 region has 14 residues. V lost 7 bases and J lost 5; bases outside the gene matches: 7. Here the CDR3 DNA reads TGTGCCAGCACCCTCGGACAGGGTGATCAGCCCCAGCATTTT. Its translation is CASTLGQGDQPQHF.

The chain employs TRBV5-5 and TRBJ1-2; D is perhaps TRBD1 (6 bases). This CDR3 spans 14 amino acids. Trimming removed 4 bases from V and 0 bases from J, with 10 bases in between. CDR1 is SGHKS, CDR2 YYEKEE, per germline (reference sequence). The CDR3 region has the DNA TGTGCCAGCAGCCCAGGACAGACTAACTATGGCTACACCTTC. Its protein product is CASSPGQTNYGYTF.

The chain recombines TRBV30 with TRBJ2-7; TRBD2 matches 9 bases. The germline V gene has CDR1 GTSNPN and CDR2 SVGIG (reference sequence). With V trimmed by 0 bases and J by 6 bases, 12 bases remained unmatched. This CDR3 is built from 16 residues. The CDR3 coding sequence is TGTGCCTGGAGTGTATCCCGGACTAGCGATGTCCGCGAGCAGTACTTC. Amino acids: CAWSVSRTSDVREQYF.

The chain combines TRBV30 with TRBJ1-5; no clear D. Per germline, CDR1 GTSNPN and CDR2 SVGIG (reference sequence). The length of the CDR3 is 13 residues. Trimming left V 0 bases short and J 4 bases short, with 7 bases between. CDR3 protein: CAWSVLQNQPQHF. In DNA, the CDR3 is TGTGCCTGGAGTGTACTACAGAATCAGCCCCAGCATTTT.

The CDR3 sequence is CASRDRGNQPQHF. The CDR3 nucleotides are TGTGCCAGTCGTGACAGGGGCAATCAGCCCCAGCATTTT. The chain couples TRBV19 to TRBJ1-5; 7 nucleotides match TRBD1. The CDR3 has 13 amino acids. V shed 8 bases and J 2 bases; nucleotides not matched to a gene: 3. Germline V lookup: CDR1 LNHDA, CDR2 SQIVND (reference sequence).